The 8 T cell receptor beta chains listed next were all sequenced from one sample in a study of CD8+CD57+ T cells in acquired aplastic anemia. The use of genomic DNA as template underpinned the TCR beta VDJ and CDR3 profiling. TCRdb independently ran MiXCR on the reads; one entry per CDR3 protein. The sample comprises about 190,000 distinct CDR3 sequences, 40% to 55% of which are singletons, and 8.5% to 10% rests with the top ten. Sequenced patients had shown CD8+CD57+ cell expansion by flow cytometry. Sequenced: sorted CD4+, CD8+, or CD8+CD57+ T cells (not recorded which) from PBMCs. The receptor source for this set is a human donor with aplastic anemia.

The chain joins TRBV12-3 or TRBV12-4 to TRBJ2-1; 13 nucleotides line up with TRBD2. The CDR3 extends over 18 amino acids. V was pared by 6 bases and J by 5 bases, with 13 bases of the junction left unmatched. CDR3 sequence: CASRQDRHGTSGNNEQFF. DNA for the CDR3: TGTGCCAGCAGACAGGACAGACACGGGACTAGCGGGAACAATGAGCAGTTCTTC.

This clonotype was seen a few times. This sequence joins TRBV15 and TRBJ2-3, with D possibly being TRBD1 (7 bases). CDR3 length: 14 residues. Germline V gives CDR1 LNHNV, CDR2 YYDKDF (reference sequence). V shed 7 bases and J shed 5 bases, with 16 bases lying between them. CDR3 nucleotide sequence: TGTGCCACCACAGTAGCAGGGGGAGGAGATACGCAGTATTTT. It encodes CATTVAGGGDTQYF.

Comments on this clonotype: Mismatch with germline at one junction end may stem from a read error. V and J are TRBV10-1 and TRBJ1-5; D call uncertain. Germline V gives CDR1 WNHNN, CDR2 SYGVQD (reference sequence). CDR3 length: 13 residues. CDR3 protein: CASSEGNNQAQHF. The CDR3 bases are TGCGCCAGCAGTGAGGGGAACAATCAGGCCCAGCATTTT.

Comment on this clonotype: This may come from a read error, since a much larger clone is one base off. V usage is TRBV11-2 and J usage is TRBJ1-4, with D unclear. The V end lost 2 bases, the J end lost 7 bases, and 23 bases lay between the germline ends. Germline CDR1 reads SGHAT; CDR2 reads FQNNGV. CDR3 size: 18 residues. The CDR3 spells CASSLRRRHEERGEKLFF. The DNA of the CDR3 is TGTGCCAGCAGCTTAAGGAGGCGGCACGAGGAGAGAGGTGAAAAACTGTTTTTT.

The chain is built from TRBV20-1 and TRBJ1-6; 8 nucleotides agree with TRBD1. CDR1 is DFQATT, CDR2 SNEGSKA, per germline (reference sequence). This CDR3 comprises 14 residues. J was trimmed by 14 bases and V by 2 bases; bases with no gene match: 11. DNA of the CDR3: TGCAGTGCTAGACTAACAGGGGGAGAGAGATCCCTCCACTTT. Its translation: CSARLTGGERSLHF.

This clonotype was picked up many times. V and J are TRBV6-1 and TRBJ2-7, with D uncertain. Germline V gene data show CDR1 as MNHNS and CDR2 as SASEGT. V was pared by 0 bases and J by 2 bases, with 5 bases between. The CDR3 contains 13 residues. The CDR3 spells CASSEAPTYEQYF. In nucleotides, the CDR3 is TGTGCCAGCAGTGAAGCGCCAACCTACGAGCAGTACTTC.

The genes are TRBV12-3 or TRBV12-4 and TRBJ1-2; 9 nucleotides line up with TRBD1. Trimming at V came to 4 bases and at J to 4 bases, leaving 4 bases not matched to a gene. This CDR3 has 14 residues. Here the CDR3 DNA reads TGTGCCAGCAGTTCCCGGGACAGGGTCTATGGCTACACCTTC. This encodes CASSSRDRVYGYTF.

The chain recombines TRBV7-9 with TRBJ1-2; TRBD1 matches 7 bases. This CDR3 is built from 11 residues. The ends lost 6 bases at V and 5 bases at J; junction bases unmatched: 0. CDR1 is SEHNR, CDR2 FQNEAQ, per germline (reference sequence). The CDR3 sequence is CASRGQYGYTF. In nucleotides, the CDR3 is TGTGCCAGCAGGGGACAGTATGGCTACACCTTC.